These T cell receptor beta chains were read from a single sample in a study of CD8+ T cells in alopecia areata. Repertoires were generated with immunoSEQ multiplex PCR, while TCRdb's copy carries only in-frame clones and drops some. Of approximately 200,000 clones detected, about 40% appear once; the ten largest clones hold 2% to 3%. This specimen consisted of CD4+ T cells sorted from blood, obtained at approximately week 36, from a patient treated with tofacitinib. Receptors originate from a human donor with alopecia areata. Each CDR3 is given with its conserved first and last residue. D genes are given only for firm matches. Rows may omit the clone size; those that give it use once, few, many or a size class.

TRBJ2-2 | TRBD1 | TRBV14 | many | CASSHLGQPANTGELFF | TGTGCCAGCAGCCACCTGGGACAGCCTGCGAACACCGGGGAGCTGTTTTTT
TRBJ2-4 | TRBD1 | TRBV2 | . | CASTRDRGDIQYF | TGTGCCAGTACCCGGGACAGGGGGGACATTCAGTACTTC
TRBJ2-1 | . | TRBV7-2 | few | CASSFSGSYNEQFF | TGTGCCAGCAGCTTTAGCGGCTCCTACAATGAGCAGTTCTTC
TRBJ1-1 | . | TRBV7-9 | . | CASSFAGINTEAFF | TGTGCCAGCAGCTTCGCAGGGATTAACACTGAAGCTTTCTTT
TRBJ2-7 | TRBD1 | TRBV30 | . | CAWTQGQGVVEQYF | TGTGCCTGGACTCAGGGACAGGGAGTAGTCGAGCAGTACTTC
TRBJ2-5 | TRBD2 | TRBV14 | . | CASSHISGRAETQYF | TGTGCCAGCAGCCATATTAGCGGGAGGGCAGAGACCCAGTACTTC
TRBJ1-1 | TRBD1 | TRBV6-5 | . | CASSRGTGNTEAFF | TGTGCCAGCAGTCGAGGGACAGGCAACACTGAAGCTTTCTTT
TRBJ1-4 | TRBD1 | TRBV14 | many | CASSRAGQSNEKLFF | TGTGCCAGCAGCCGGGCGGGACAGTCAAATGAAAAACTGTTTTTT
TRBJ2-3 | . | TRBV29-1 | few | CSVERVAGFTDTQYF | TGCAGCGTTGAGAGGGTGGCAGGGTTCACAGATACGCAGTATTTT
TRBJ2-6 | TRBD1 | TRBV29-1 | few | CSVAPGGSGANVLTF | TGCAGCGTTGCCCCAGGGGGTTCGGGGGCCAACGTCCTGACTTTC
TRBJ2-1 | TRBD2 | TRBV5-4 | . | CASSSRLLAGGDEQFF | TGTGCCAGCAGCTCAAGGCTCCTAGCGGGAGGAGATGAGCAGTTCTTC
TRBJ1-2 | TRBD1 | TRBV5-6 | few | CASRPYRDRVSGYTF | TGTGCCAGCAGGCCATACCGGGACAGGGTTAGTGGCTACACCTTC
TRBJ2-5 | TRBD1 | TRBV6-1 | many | CASSARTGVPETQYF | TGTGCCAGCAGTGCAAGGACAGGAGTTCCAGAGACCCAGTACTTC
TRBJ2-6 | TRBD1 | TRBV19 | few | CAGQVSGANVLTF | TGTGCCGGACAGGTCTCTGGGGCCAACGTCCTGACTTTC
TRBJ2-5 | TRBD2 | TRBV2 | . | CASSDGGSRQETQYF | TGTGCCAGCAGTGACGGCGGGAGTCGGCAAGAGACCCAGTACTTC
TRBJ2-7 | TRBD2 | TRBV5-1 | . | CASSVGLADTYEQYF | TGCGCCAGCAGCGTAGGACTAGCGGACACCTACGAGCAGTACTTC
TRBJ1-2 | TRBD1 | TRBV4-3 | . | CASSQDPPRTGRSYGYTF | TGCGCCAGCAGCCAAGATCCCCCTAGGACAGGGAGAAGCTATGGCTACACCTTC
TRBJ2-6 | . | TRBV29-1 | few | CSTQDGSGGANVLTF | TGCAGCACTCAGGACGGTTCCGGTGGGGCCAACGTCCTGACTTTC
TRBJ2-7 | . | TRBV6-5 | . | CASSPGITYEQYF | TGTGCCAGCAGCCCTGGGATTACCTACGAGCAGTACTTC
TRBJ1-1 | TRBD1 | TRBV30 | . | CAWQRQGDTEAFF | TGTGCCTGGCAGAGACAGGGGGACACTGAAGCTTTCTTT
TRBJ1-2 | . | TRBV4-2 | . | CASSQDQRRGGYTF | TGTGCCAGCAGCCAAGACCAGCGACGGGGTGGCTACACCTTC
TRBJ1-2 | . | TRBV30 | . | CAGYREEEGGYTF | TGTGCCGGTTACAGGGAGGAAGAGGGTGGCTACACCTTC
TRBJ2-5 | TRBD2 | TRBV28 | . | CASSQTRLAGQQETQYF | TGTGCCAGCAGTCAAACCCGACTAGCGGGGCAACAAGAGACCCAGTACTTC
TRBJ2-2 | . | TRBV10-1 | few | CASTGQRSTGELFF | TGCGCCAGCACCGGACAGCGCTCCACCGGGGAGCTGTTTTTT
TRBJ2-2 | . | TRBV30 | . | CAWKGDRELFF | TGTGCCTGGAAGGGGGACCGGGAGCTGTTTTTT
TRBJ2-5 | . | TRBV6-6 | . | CASSYSARETQYF | TGTGCCAGCAGTTACTCTGCCCGAGAGACCCAGTACTTC
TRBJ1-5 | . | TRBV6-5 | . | CASRTGQGFDQPQHF | TGTGCCAGCAGAACGGGGCAGGGGTTCGATCAGCCCCAGCATTTT
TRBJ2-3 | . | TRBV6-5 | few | CASSSTTDTQYF | TGTGCCAGCAGTTCCACCACAGATACGCAGTATTTT
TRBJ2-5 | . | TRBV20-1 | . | CSARETGNFYF | TGCAGTGCTAGAGAAACAGGGAATTTTTACTTC
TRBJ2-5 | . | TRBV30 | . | CAWSVQEVALETQYF | TGTGCCTGGAGTGTACAGGAAGTAGCTCTGGAGACCCAGTACTTC
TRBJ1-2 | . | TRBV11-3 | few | CASSSQGFDGYTF | TGTGCCAGCAGTTCTCAGGGATTCGATGGCTACACCTTC
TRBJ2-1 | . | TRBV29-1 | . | CSVGQSNEQFF | TGCAGCGTTGGACAGTCCAATGAGCAGTTCTTC
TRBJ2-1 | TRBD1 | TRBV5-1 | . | CASSSGQGVKNEQFF | TGCGCCAGCAGCTCGGGACAGGGGGTAAAGAATGAGCAGTTCTTC
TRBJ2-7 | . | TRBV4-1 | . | CASSNDRGSYEQYF | TGCGCCAGCAGCAACGACCGGGGGTCCTACGAGCAGTACTTC
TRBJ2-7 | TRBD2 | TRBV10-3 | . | CAITGTSYEQYF | TGTGCCATCACCGGGACTAGCTACGAGCAGTACTTC
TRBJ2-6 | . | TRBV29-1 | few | CSATNRPSGANVLTF | TGCAGCGCTACTAACAGGCCCTCTGGGGCCAACGTCCTGACTTTC
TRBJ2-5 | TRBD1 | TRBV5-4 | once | CASSRRGHGEETQYF | TGTGCCAGCAGCCGCAGGGGGCATGGGGAAGAGACCCAGTACTTC
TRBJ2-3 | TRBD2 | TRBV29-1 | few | CSVVAGSSTDTQYF | TGCAGCGTTGTAGCGGGGTCTAGCACAGATACGCAGTATTTT
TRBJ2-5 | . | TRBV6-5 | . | CASSYSGHRQETQYF | TGTGCCAGCAGTTACTCGGGACATAGGCAAGAGACCCAGTACTTC
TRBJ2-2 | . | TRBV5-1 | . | CASSLTPLDSFNTGELFF | TGCGCCAGCAGCTTGACCCCCCTCGACAGCTTCAACACCGGGGAGCTGTTTTTT